This TCR beta chain was documented in a study of PD-L1 blockade in urothelial cancer. Looking at the study overall: When patients started atezolizumab in about 2014, it was given at 1,200 mg intravenously every 3 weeks. Median blood clonality was roughly 0.087, with 75,000 to 100,000 unique TCRs.

Generated by immunoSEQ multiplex PCR, the TCRdb table keeps only in-frame clones and is missing some. Altogether about 130,000 clones are present, approximately 84% being singletons, with the ten largest covering 3.2%. Between the trimmed V and J ends, which lost 4 bases and 2 bases, there was a span of 15 bases. The CDR3 sequence is 15 residues long. Germline loops: CDR1 SGDLS, CDR2 YYNGEE. Time point indicated: pretreatment peripheral blood. The TCR originated in a man in his fifties or sixties with urothelial cancer. The sample was PBMCs, taken around atezolizumab (anti-PD-L1) treatment. The rearrangement uses TRBV9 and TRBJ2-5; D is ambiguous. Written as DNA, the CDR3 is TGTGCCAGCAGCAACGACCCGACGCGGCAAGAGACCCAGTACTTC. It codes for CASSNDPTRQETQYF.